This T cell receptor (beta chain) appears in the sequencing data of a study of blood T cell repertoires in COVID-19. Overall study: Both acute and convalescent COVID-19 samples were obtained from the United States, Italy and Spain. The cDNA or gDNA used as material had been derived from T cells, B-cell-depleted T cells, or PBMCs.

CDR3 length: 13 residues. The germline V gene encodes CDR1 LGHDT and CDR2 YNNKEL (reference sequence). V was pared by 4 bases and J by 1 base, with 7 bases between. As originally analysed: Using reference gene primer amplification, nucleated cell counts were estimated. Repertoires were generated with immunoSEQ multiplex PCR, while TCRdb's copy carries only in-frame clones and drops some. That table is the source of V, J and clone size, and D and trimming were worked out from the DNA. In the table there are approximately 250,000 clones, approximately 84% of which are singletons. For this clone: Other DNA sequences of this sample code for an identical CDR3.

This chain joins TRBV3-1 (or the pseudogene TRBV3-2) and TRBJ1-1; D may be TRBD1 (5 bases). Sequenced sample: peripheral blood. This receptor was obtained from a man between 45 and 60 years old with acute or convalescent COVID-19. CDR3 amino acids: CASSLDRNTEAFF. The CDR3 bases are TGTGCCAGCAGCCTAGACAGGAACACTGAAGCTTTCTTT.